One and the same sample provided the 14 T cell receptor beta chains below, sequenced in a study of T cells after yellow fever vaccination. TCRdb re-derived calls from the 5' RACE reads in MiXCR, one entry per CDR3 protein. The table lists 200,000 to 300,000 distinct CDR3 sequences, 6.9% of them singletons. Sequencing was performed on CD4+ T cells sorted from PBMCs, taken 15 days after the yellow fever booster vaccination. These receptors all stem from a man aged 25-45 years who received the YFV17D yellow fever vaccine.

Only a few counts were recorded for this clonotype. The rearrangement links TRBV11-2 to TRBJ2-7; TRBD1 aligns across 7 bases. J lost 1 base, V lost 7 bases, and 13 bases had no gene match. This CDR3 is built from 16 residues. Per the germline V gene, CDR1 is SGHAT and CDR2 is FQNNGV. The chain's CDR3 is CASTKGAGAVSYEQYF. CDR3 bases: TGTGCCAGCACCAAGGGGGCAGGGGCCGTATCCTACGAGCAGTACTTC.

At least ten counts were recorded for this clonotype. This chain links TRBV6-1 with TRBJ2-7; 12 bases align to TRBD2. The length of the CDR3 is 16 residues. Germline V CDR1 and CDR2: MNHNS, SASEGT. The V and J ends lost 6 bases and 0 bases, in that order; junction bases with no gene match: 6. DNA of the CDR3: TGTGCCAGCAGGCTACGACTAGCGGGGGTCTCCTACGAGCAGTACTTC. Its protein is CASRLRLAGVSYEQYF.

There are many counts of this clonotype. The chain carries TRBV5-1 and TRBJ2-7; 14 bases fit TRBD2. CDR1 is SGHRS and CDR2 is YFSETQ in the germline V gene. V was pared by 1 base and J by 5 bases, with 8 bases of the junction left unmatched. The CDR3 runs to 17 residues. The CDR3 DNA reads as TGCGCCAGCAGCTTGATTGGGACTAGCGGGAGTGTAGACGAGCAGTACTTC. The encoded protein is CASSLIGTSGSVDEQYF. Variable domain in full (rest from reference TRBV5-1 and TRBJ2-7): KAGVTQTPRYLIKTRGQQVTLSCSPISGHRSVSWYQQTPGQGLQFLFEYFSETQRNKGNFPGRFSGRQFSNSRSEMNVSTLELGDSALYLCASSLIGTSGSVDEQYFGPGTRLTVT.

This clonotype was seen repeatedly, ten times or more. The V call is TRBV5-1, the J call TRBJ2-2; D unclear. Germline values: CDR1 SGHRS, CDR2 YFSETQ. The V gene lost 2 bases and the J gene lost 7 bases, with 6 bases spanning the gap. CDR3 length equals 12 residues. CDR3 amino acids: CASSFEFGELFF. For the CDR3, the DNA is TGCGCCAGCAGCTTTGAATTCGGGGAGCTGTTTTTT.

This clonotype appeared many times. The V gene is TRBV5-6, the J gene TRBJ2-2; D may correspond to TRBD1 or TRBD2 (5 bases each). Trimming pared 4 bases from V and 3 bases from J, leaving 16 bases between. This CDR3 is 16 amino acids long. The V gene's germline CDR1 is SGHDT and CDR2 YYEEEE. CDR3: CASSTRRQGDTGELFF. CDR3 DNA: TGTGCCAGCAGCACCAGGCGCCAGGGAGACACCGGGGAGCTGTTTTTT. Together with reference TRBV5-6 and TRBJ2-2, the CDR3 gives the full variable domain: DAGVTQSPTHLIKTRGQQVTLRCSPKSGHDTVSWYQQALGQGPQFIFQYYEEEERQRGNFPDRFSGHQFPNYSSELNVNALLLGDSALYLCASSTRRQGDTGELFFGEGSRLTVL.

This clonotype was picked up a small number of times. The rearrangement joins TRBV18 to TRBJ2-7; TRBD2 might be the D (5 bases). CDR1 is KGHSH, CDR2 LQKENI, per germline. Trimming removed 6 bases from V and 3 bases from J, with 15 bases in between. The CDR3 is made up of 14 amino acids. CDR3 region: CASSLDRESYEQYF. The CDR3 nucleotides read TGTGCCAGCTCTCTCGACCGGGAAAGCTACGAGCAGTACTTC.

A few counts support this clonotype. The chain uses TRBV4-3 and TRBJ2-1; maybe TRBD1 (6 bases). Germline CDR1 LGHNA, CDR2 YSLEER. V was trimmed by 4 bases and J by 4 bases, leaving 11 bases between them. CDR3 size: 14 residues. The CDR3 reads CASSRGTKYNEQFF. The CDR3 coding sequence is TGCGCCAGCAGCCGAGGGACAAAATACAATGAGCAGTTCTTC.

This clonotype showed up many times. The chain employs TRBV5-1 and TRBJ2-1; perhaps TRBD1 as D (6 bases). The CDR3 runs to 14 residues. Germline CDR1 and CDR2: SGHRS and YFSETQ. Trimming took off 4 bases at V and 1 base at J, with 9 bases between the two ends. Written as DNA, the CDR3 is TGCGCCAGCAGCGAACAGGGTTCCTACAATGAGCAGTTCTTC. It translates to CASSEQGSYNEQFF.

In this sample, this clonotype is medium-sized. This chain uses TRBV5-1 with TRBJ2-7; tentatively, D is TRBD1 (5 bases). Looked up from germline, CDR1 is SGHRS and CDR2 is YFSETQ. The CDR3 is 13 residues long. Trimming stripped 4 bases from V and 4 bases from J, with 12 bases between. The DNA of the CDR3 is TGCGCCAGCAGCCTCCAGGGTATGTACGAGCAGTACTTC. Translation gives CASSLQGMYEQYF.

This chain connects TRBV14 to TRBJ2-7; possibly TRBD1 or TRBD2 for D (5 bases each). In germline, CDR1 is SGHDN, CDR2 FVKESK. Trimming removed 4 bases from V and 6 bases from J, with 13 bases in between. This CDR3 has 13 residues. CDR3 loop: CASSRGRWGEQYF. The CDR3 coding sequence is TGTGCCAGCAGCCGGGGACGGTGGGGCGAGCAGTACTTC.

J is TRBJ2-1 and V is TRBV20-1, with 7 positions matching TRBD1. Germline lookup yields CDR1 DFQATT and CDR2 SNEGSKA (reference sequence). CDR3 size: 15 residues. The junction had 13 bases not matched to a gene; V was cut back by 4 bases and J by 7 bases. The CDR3 nucleotides are TGCAGTGCTACCCCAAGGGGACAGCTCCTTAATGAGCAGTTCTTC. Amino acids: CSATPRGQLLNEQFF.

This clonotype has more than one count but fewer than ten. J is TRBJ2-4 and V is TRBV7-2; no firm D call. The V and J ends lost 5 bases and 1 base respectively, with 9 bases between them. CDR1 is SGHTA, CDR2 FQGNSA, per germline. This CDR3 comprises 14 residues. The CDR3 reads CASSPPRAKNIQYF. Here the CDR3 DNA reads TGTGCCAGCAGCCCCCCTAGGGCCAAAAACATTCAGTACTTC.

This clonotype was recorded many times. V gene TRBV20-1 combines with J gene TRBJ2-3; 14 bases match TRBD2. The germline CDR1 and CDR2 sequences are DFQATT and SNEGSKA (reference sequence). The CDR3 sequence is 16 residues long. Trimming at V came to 3 bases and at J to 3 bases, leaving 5 bases not matched to a gene. The DNA for the CDR3 is TGCAGTGCTAGTGCGACTAGCGGGAGGGGTACAGATACGCAGTATTTT. It codes for CSASATSGRGTDTQYF.

Many counts were recorded for this clonotype. This chain links TRBV19 with TRBJ1-1, with TRBD1 as a possible D gene (5 bases). V lost 7 bases to trimming and J lost 4 bases, with 16 bases between them. This CDR3 is built from 14 residues. Germline loops: CDR1 LNHDA, CDR2 SQIVND (reference sequence). CDR3 residues: CASNLRDQGTEAFF. DNA for the CDR3: TGTGCCAGTAATCTCCGGGACCAAGGCACTGAAGCTTTCTTT.